This T cell receptor (beta chain) is drawn from a study of blood T cell repertoires in COVID-19. Repertoires were generated with immunoSEQ multiplex PCR, while TCRdb's copy carries only in-frame clones and drops some. The sample has 300,000 or so clones; over 75% are singletons. Researchers sorted participants into cohorts using their self-reported clinical history. What the recovered Cohort 3 donors had was two negative PCRs, clearance, or symptom resolution. Germline CDR1 LGHNA, CDR2 YSLEER. V lost 4 bases and J 4 bases, leaving 10 bases between the germline ends. The CDR3 totals 13 residues. The clonotype originates from a woman in her 30s who had recovered from COVID-19. Input material: PBMCs or T cells enriched from blood (not recorded which). The V gene is TRBV4-3, the J gene TRBJ1-2; D is unresolved. This CDR3 is CASSPSGGYGYTF. CDR3 sequence (DNA): TGCGCCAGCAGCCCATCGGGAGGCTATGGCTACACCTTC.